The clone carrying this T cell receptor beta chain was picked up a small number of times. Original methodology: The assay estimated nucleated cells by amplifying reference gene primers. The table came from immunoSEQ multiplex PCR; TCRdb's copy has only in-frame clones and leaves some out. V, J and clone size are those of that table, while D and trimming were read from the DNA. The table lists fewer than 200,000 clones, 80% of them singletons. This record belongs to a study of blood T cell repertoires in COVID-19. On the study more broadly: PBMCs, B-cell-depleted T cells, or T cells provided the cDNA or gDNA that made up the material.

The germline CDR1 and CDR2 sequences are MNHEY and SVGAGI. There are 14 residues in the CDR3. J was trimmed by 7 bases and V by 4 bases; bases with no gene match: 4. This chain connects TRBV6-5 to TRBJ1-4, with 9 nucleotides matching TRBD1. The clonotype originates from a man in his 70s with active or convalescent COVID-19. Sequenced: peripheral blood. CDR3 coding DNA: TGTGCCAGCAGTTCGACAGGGGGGGTTGAAAAACTGTTTTTT. Amino acids: CASSSTGGVEKLFF.